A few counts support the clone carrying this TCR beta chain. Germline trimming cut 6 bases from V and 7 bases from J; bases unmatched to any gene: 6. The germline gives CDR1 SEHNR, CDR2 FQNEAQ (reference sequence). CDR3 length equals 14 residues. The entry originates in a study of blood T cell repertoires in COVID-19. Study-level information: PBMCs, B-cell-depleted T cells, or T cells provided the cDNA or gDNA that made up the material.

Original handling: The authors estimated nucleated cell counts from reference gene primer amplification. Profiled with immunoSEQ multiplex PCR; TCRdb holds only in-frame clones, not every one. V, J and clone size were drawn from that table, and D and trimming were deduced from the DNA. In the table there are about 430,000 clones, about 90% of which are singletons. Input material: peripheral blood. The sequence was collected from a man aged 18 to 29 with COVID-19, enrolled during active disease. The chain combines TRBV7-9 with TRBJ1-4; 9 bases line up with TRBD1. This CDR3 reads CASRPTGGSEKLFF. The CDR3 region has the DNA TGTGCCAGCAGGCCTACAGGGGGCAGTGAAAAACTGTTTTTT.